Shown below are 28 T cell receptor beta chains from a single sample sequenced in a study of blood T cells in healthy people across ages. A sample-barcoded 5' primer and a J-beta primer mix were used in a second PCR of roughly 7 to 11 cycles. TCRdb reanalysed the 5' RACE reads using MiXCR and keeps one entry per CDR3 protein. The sample records 1.8 million or so distinct CDR3 sequences, 39% being singletons. What was sequenced was blood. These receptors all stem from a human donor in good health.

This clonotype was detected a few times. The chain is built from TRBV7-2 and TRBJ1-2; D not certain. The germline V gene has CDR1 SGHTA and CDR2 FQGNSA. This CDR3 has 14 residues. The V gene lost 2 bases and the J gene lost 6 bases, with 13 bases spanning the gap. The CDR3 loop is CASSLLHSGDGYTF. CDR3 coding DNA: TGTGCCAGCAGCTTACTTCATTCCGGGGATGGCTACACCTTC. The full variable domain, rest sourced from reference TRBV7-2 and TRBJ1-2, is GAGVSQSPSNKVTEKGKDVELRCDPISGHTALYWYRQSLGQGLEFLIYFQGNSAPDKSGLPSDRFSAERTGGSVSTLTIQRTQQEDSAVYLCASSLLHSGDGYTFGSGTRLTVV.

The chain links TRBV6-5 to TRBJ2-7; 8 positions agree with TRBD1. The V segment lost 5 bases and the J segment 6 bases; nucleotides outside the gene matches: 9. Per germline, CDR1 MNHEY and CDR2 SVGAGI. CDR3 size: 14 residues. The DNA for the CDR3 is TGTGCCAGCAGTCAAGGACAGGGAGCCAGCGAGCAGTACTTC. Amino acids: CASSQGQGASEQYF.

V and J are TRBV29-1 and TRBJ2-1; D may correspond to TRBD1 or TRBD2 (5 bases each). The CDR3 spans 14 residues. Germline V lookup: CDR1 SQVTM, CDR2 ANQGSEA. V shed 1 base and J shed 4 bases, with 11 bases lying between them. The CDR3 bases are TGCAGCGTTGAAGGGGACGGAGTTTACAATGAGCAGTTCTTC. Translated: CSVEGDGVYNEQFF.

The chain employs TRBV28 and TRBJ2-7, with a weak D call TRBD1 (6 bases). The CDR3 extends over 13 amino acids. V was pared by 5 bases and J by 5 bases, with 13 bases between. Per germline, CDR1 MDHEN and CDR2 SYDVKM. The CDR3 nucleotides are TGTGCCAGCAGTGGCCAGGGGTGGCACGAGCAGTACTTC. It yields the protein CASSGQGWHEQYF.

The V call is TRBV12-5, the J call TRBJ2-1, with D unclear. The CDR3 length is 14 residues. Trimming shortened V by 6 bases and J by 0 bases, and 9 bases separated the two germline ends. Looked up from germline, CDR1 is LGHNT and CDR2 is FRNRAP. The CDR3 DNA is TGTGCTAGTGGCTCGAGAACCTCCTACAATGAGCAGTTCTTC. Protein product: CASGSRTSYNEQFF.

The CDR3 reads CATKRGFTDTQYF. For the CDR3, the DNA is TGTGCCACCAAGCGGGGCTTCACAGATACGCAGTATTTT. V usage is TRBV24-1 and J usage is TRBJ2-3, with TRBD2 matching over 7 bases. The germline CDR1 and CDR2 sequences are KGHDR and SFDVKD. Losses at the gene ends were 8 bases for V and 2 bases for J; bases not matched to a gene: 3. The length of the CDR3 is 13 residues.

In its sample, this clonotype was seen a few times. CDR3 region: CASSLGTGGMRGYTF. Here the CDR3 DNA reads TGTGCCAGCAGTTTAGGGACAGGGGGTATGCGAGGCTACACCTTC. V is TRBV28 and J is TRBJ1-2, with 11 bases identical to TRBD1. The CDR3 has 15 amino acids. J gave up 8 bases and V 2 bases, and 7 bases lay outside the gene matches. Germline V CDR1 and CDR2: MDHEN, SYDVKM.

This clonotype was detected only a few times. The rearrangement joins TRBV27 to TRBJ2-2; maybe TRBD1 (6 bases). Germline V gives CDR1 MNHEY, CDR2 SMNVEV (reference sequence). CDR3 size: 16 residues. V gave up 3 bases and J gave up 6 bases, with 17 bases separating them. CDR3 nucleotides: TGTGCCAGCAGTTTCGGACAGAGCCCACCTTCCGGGGAGCTGTTTTTT. Protein sequence: CASSFGQSPPSGELFF.

A few counts support this clonotype. The chain couples TRBV5-1 to TRBJ1-1; no reliable D call. V gave up 6 bases and J gave up 3 bases, with 9 bases separating them. The CDR3 extends over 12 amino acids. Germline V gene sequence: CDR1 SGHRS, CDR2 YFSETQ. The CDR3 here is CASKDGDTEAFF. The CDR3 DNA reads as TGCGCCAGCAAAGACGGGGACACTGAAGCTTTCTTT.

This chain links TRBV5-1 with TRBJ2-1; 11 bases are a match to TRBD2. The CDR3 totals 19 residues. CDR1 and CDR2 from the germline V gene are SGHRS and YFSETQ. J was trimmed by 0 bases and V by 2 bases; bases with no gene match: 10. The CDR3 nucleotides are TGCGCCAGCAGCTTAGGGCCTAGCGGGGGGACAAGCTCCTACAATGAGCAGTTCTTC. It yields the protein CASSLGPSGGTSSYNEQFF.

This clonotype appeared a few times. The rearrangement joins TRBV20-1 to TRBJ2-7; perhaps TRBD2 as D (6 bases). Trimming stripped 6 bases from V and 3 bases from J, with 21 bases between. Germline V CDR1 and CDR2: DFQATT, SNEGSKA (reference sequence). The CDR3 is 15 residues long. The CDR3 DNA follows: TGCAGTGCCCTTGGAGGGCAGGGAGGTTTCTACGAGCAGTACTTC. Its translation: CSALGGQGGFYEQYF.

The chain links TRBV12-3 or TRBV12-4 to TRBJ1-5; no clear D gene. V was shortened by 3 bases and J by 3 bases, with 9 bases between the two germline ends. The CDR3 spans 14 residues. CDR3 region: CASSFGQINQPQHF. CDR3 coding DNA: TGTGCCAGCAGTTTCGGCCAGATCAATCAGCCCCAGCATTTT.

As regards this clonotype: Relative to the germline gene, one junction end is altered; a read error may explain this. V usage is TRBV24-1 and J usage is TRBJ1-2, with 7 bases aligning to TRBD1. The CDR3 runs 15 residues. Per the germline V gene, CDR1 is KGHDR and CDR2 is SFDVKD. The CDR3 spells CATSEGTASTYGHTF. The CDR3, as DNA: TGTGCCACCAGTGAAGGGACAGCATCCACCTATGGCCACACCTTC.

Worth noting for this clonotype: No conserved phenylalanine or tryptophan ends this CDR3, so it is likely a read error. This chain joins TRBV5-1 and TRBJ1-2; D gene uncertain. CDR1 SGHRS and CDR2 YFSETQ come from the germline V gene. The CDR3 has 14 amino acids. V lost 2 bases to trimming and J lost 0 bases, with 8 bases between them. DNA for the CDR3: TGCGCCAGCAGCTTAGACGGTCCTAACTATGGCTACACCCTC. Translation gives CASSLDGPNYGYTL.

This chain joins TRBV4-1 and TRBJ2-1, with TRBD2 as a possible D gene (5 bases). CDR1 is MGHRA, CDR2 YSYEKL, per germline. This CDR3 contains 17 residues. The germline V and J ends were trimmed by 0 bases and 4 bases, with 16 bases remaining between them. CDR3 nucleotides: TGCGCCAGCAGCCAAGATTCAGCGGAGAGTACTTACAATGAGCAGTTCTTC. This translates into CASSQDSAESTYNEQFF.

The chain carries TRBV12-5 and TRBJ2-5; TRBD1 matches 8 bases. Germline V CDR1 and CDR2: LGHNT, FRNRAP. The CDR3 is made up of 16 amino acids. V lost 1 base to trimming and J lost 2 bases; unmatched junction nucleotides: 6. For the CDR3, the DNA is TGTGCTAGTGGTTTGGCTCGGACAGGGAGGCAAGAGACCCAGTACTTC. Translated: CASGLARTGRQETQYF.

The rearrangement links TRBV10-3 to TRBJ2-1; 7 bases align to TRBD1. CDR3 length: 15 residues. Germline values: CDR1 ENHRY, CDR2 SYGVKD. The V segment lost 5 bases and the J segment 7 bases; nucleotides outside the gene matches: 11. The CDR3 spells CAISSTGASANEQFF. CDR3 nucleotide sequence: TGTGCCATCAGTAGCACAGGGGCAAGTGCTAATGAGCAGTTCTTC.

On this clonotype itself: A junction end diverges from the germline sequence, so it may reflect a read error. This chain connects TRBV6-2 or TRBV6-3 to TRBJ2-1; 12 bases align to TRBD2. The CDR3 consists of 15 residues. CDR1 and CDR2 from the germline V gene are MNHEY and SVGEGT. CDR3 in amino acids: CASSSSGGASYERFF. As DNA, the CDR3 is TGTGCCAGCAGTTCTAGCGGGGGGGCTAGCTATGAGCGGTTCTTC.

This rearrangement joins TRBV7-9 to TRBJ2-1, with D perhaps matching TRBD2 (5 bases). The CDR3 loop spans 8 amino acids. Germline values: CDR1 SEHNR, CDR2 FQNEAQ (reference sequence). The CDR3 sequence is CAGSEQFF. CDR3 in DNA: TGTGCGGGGAGTGAGCAGTTCTTC.

V usage is TRBV11-3 and J usage is TRBJ2-4; possible D gene TRBD1, 5 bases. TRBJ2-7 explains the end of the DNA better; the J call may be wrong. CDR3 length: 13 amino acids. From germline, CDR1 is SGHNT and CDR2 YENEEA. The CDR3 sequence: CASSQSRVNEQYF. Written as DNA, the CDR3 is TGTGCCAGCAGCCAGTCCAGGGTCAACGAGCAGTACTTC.

This clonotype was seen at least ten times. The V and J genes are TRBV28 and TRBJ2-7; the D is unclear. Germline CDR1 is MDHEN and CDR2 is SYDVKM. This CDR3 region has 10 residues. With 2 bases removed from V and 7 bases from J, the gap between germline ends came to 3 bases. The CDR3 DNA sequence: TGTGCCAGCAGTTTAAGGGAGCAGTACTTC. Protein product: CASSLREQYF.

The table lists this clonotype with a few counts. The rearrangement uses TRBV29-1 and TRBJ1-1, with D uncertain. V lost 4 bases and J lost 3, with 15 bases in between. The CDR3 is 14 amino acids. The germline CDR1 and CDR2 sequences are SQVTM and ANQGSEA. CDR3: CSVVSAGYHTEAFF. The CDR3 DNA is TGCAGCGTTGTATCTGCGGGCTATCACACTGAAGCTTTCTTT.

This clonotype was counted a few times. This chain connects TRBV29-1 to TRBJ2-7; 10 bases map to TRBD1. The CDR3 consists of 13 residues. The ends lost 5 bases at V and 6 bases at J; junction bases unmatched: 7. Germline V lookup: CDR1 SQVTM, CDR2 ANQGSEA. The CDR3 is CSVSRQGAREQYF. CDR3 coding DNA: TGCAGCGTTTCTCGACAGGGGGCCCGCGAGCAGTACTTC.

The sample holds a few counts of this clonotype. The rearrangement joins TRBV7-2 to TRBJ2-5; D unclear. Germline CDR1 reads SGHTA; CDR2 reads FQGNSA. V was pared by 2 bases and J by 5 bases, with 9 bases between. The CDR3 extends over 13 amino acids. The CDR3 coding sequence is TGTGCCAGCAGCTTAATGGGTACCGAGACCCAGTACTTC. Translating it yields CASSLMGTETQYF.

The chain has TRBV27 and TRBJ2-4; 12 bases match TRBD2. The CDR3 covers 12 residues. CDR1 is MNHEY, CDR2 SMNVEV, per germline (reference sequence). The DNA of the CDR3 is TGTTCTAGCGGGGGGGCTAAAAACATTCAGTACTTC. Encoded protein: CSSGGAKNIQYF.

This clonotype occurred a few times. The V gene is TRBV4-2, the J gene TRBJ2-1; the match to TRBD1 covers 7 bases. This CDR3 is 17 amino acids long. Per germline, CDR1 LGHNA and CDR2 YNFKEQ. With 0 bases clipped from V and 0 bases from J, the junction kept 5 bases outside the gene matches. The CDR3 DNA follows: TGTGCCAGCAGCCAAGAAGGGGGCGGAAGCTCCTACAATGAGCAGTTCTTC. The encoded protein is CASSQEGGGSSYNEQFF.

A few counts support this clonotype. The chain uses TRBV6-6 and TRBJ2-3; 7 bases align to TRBD2. After removal of 7 bases from V and 5 bases from J, the junction contained 12 bases not matched to a gene. Germline CDR1 and CDR2: MNHNY and SVGAGI (reference sequence). CDR3 length: 15 amino acids. The CDR3, as DNA: TGTGCCAGCACTGTCACCGGGACTAAAGGAGATACGCAGTATTTT. It is translated as CASTVTGTKGDTQYF.

V and J are TRBV6-6 and TRBJ2-4; D not certain. The last part of the DNA fits TRBJ2-7 better; the J call may be wrong. Germline assignment: CDR1 MNHNY and CDR2 SVGAGI (reference sequence). The CDR3 extends over 13 amino acids. The CDR3 DNA reads TGTGCCAGCAGTTACTCGTTCTACTCCGAGCAGTACTTC. It is translated as CASSYSFYSEQYF.